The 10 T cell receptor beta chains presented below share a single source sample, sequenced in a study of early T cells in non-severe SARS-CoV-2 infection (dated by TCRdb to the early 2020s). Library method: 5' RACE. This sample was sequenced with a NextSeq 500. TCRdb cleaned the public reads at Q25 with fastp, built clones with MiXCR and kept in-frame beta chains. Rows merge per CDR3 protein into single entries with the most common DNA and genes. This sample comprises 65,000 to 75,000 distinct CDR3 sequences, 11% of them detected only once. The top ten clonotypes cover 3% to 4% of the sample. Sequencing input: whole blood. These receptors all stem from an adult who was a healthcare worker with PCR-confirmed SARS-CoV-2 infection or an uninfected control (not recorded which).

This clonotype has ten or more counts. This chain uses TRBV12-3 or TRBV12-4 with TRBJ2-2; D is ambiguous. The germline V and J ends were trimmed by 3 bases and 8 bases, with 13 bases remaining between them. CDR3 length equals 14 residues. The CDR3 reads CASSLIPFGGELFF. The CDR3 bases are TGTGCCAGCAGTTTGATTCCTTTCGGGGGGGAGCTGTTTTTT.

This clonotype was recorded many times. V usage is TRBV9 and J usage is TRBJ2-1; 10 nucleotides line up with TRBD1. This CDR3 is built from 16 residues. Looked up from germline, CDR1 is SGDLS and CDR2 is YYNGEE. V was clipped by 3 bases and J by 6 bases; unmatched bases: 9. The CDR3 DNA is TGTGCCAGCAGCGCCCCCGGGACAGGGGTCCTCAATGAGCAGTTCTTC. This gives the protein CASSAPGTGVLNEQFF.

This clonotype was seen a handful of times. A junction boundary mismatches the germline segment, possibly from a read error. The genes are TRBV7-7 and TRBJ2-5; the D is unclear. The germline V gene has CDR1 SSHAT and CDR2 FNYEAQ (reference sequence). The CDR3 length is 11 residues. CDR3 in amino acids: CASSAQKTQYF. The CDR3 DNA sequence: TGTGCTAGCAGCGCGCAAAAGACCCAGTACTTC.

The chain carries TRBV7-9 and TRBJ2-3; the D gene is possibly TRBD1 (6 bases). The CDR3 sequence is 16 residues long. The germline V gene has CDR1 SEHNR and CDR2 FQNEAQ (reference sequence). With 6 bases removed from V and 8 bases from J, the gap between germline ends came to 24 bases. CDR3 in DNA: TGTGCCAGCAGTCCTATCAGGGGAACACCGCCAATTACGCAGTATTTT. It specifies CASSPIRGTPPITQYF.

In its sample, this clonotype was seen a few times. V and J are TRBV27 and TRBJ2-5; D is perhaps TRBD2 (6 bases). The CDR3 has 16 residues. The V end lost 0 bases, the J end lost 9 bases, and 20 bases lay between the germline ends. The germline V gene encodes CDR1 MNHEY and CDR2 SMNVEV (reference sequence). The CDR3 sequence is CASSLSPGLRGVAQYF. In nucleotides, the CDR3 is TGTGCCAGCAGTTTATCCCCGGGTTTGCGGGGAGTGGCCCAGTACTTC.

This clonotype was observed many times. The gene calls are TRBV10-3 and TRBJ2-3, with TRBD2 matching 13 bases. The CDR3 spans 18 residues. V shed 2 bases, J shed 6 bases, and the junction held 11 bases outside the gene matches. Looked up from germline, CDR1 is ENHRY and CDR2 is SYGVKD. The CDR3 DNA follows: TGTGCCATCAGTGAGCCGACGACTAGCGGGGGGCCATGGGATACGCAGTATTTT. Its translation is CAISEPTTSGGPWDTQYF.

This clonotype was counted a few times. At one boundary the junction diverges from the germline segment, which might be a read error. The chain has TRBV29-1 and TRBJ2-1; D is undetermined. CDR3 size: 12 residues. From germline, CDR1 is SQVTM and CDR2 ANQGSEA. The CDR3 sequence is CSVEANYNEQFF. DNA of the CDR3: TGCAGCGTGGAAGCAAACTACAATGAGCAGTTCTTC.

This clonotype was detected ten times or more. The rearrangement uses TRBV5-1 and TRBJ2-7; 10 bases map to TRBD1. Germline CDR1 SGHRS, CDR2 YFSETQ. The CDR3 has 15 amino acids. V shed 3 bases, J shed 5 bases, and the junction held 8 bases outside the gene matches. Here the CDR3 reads CASSSGDRGAHEQYF. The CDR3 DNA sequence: TGCGCCAGCAGCTCTGGGGACAGGGGAGCCCACGAGCAGTACTTC.

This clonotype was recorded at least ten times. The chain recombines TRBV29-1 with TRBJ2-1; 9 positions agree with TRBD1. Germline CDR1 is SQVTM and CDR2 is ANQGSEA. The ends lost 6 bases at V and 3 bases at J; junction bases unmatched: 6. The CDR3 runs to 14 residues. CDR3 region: CSVSGTGNYNEQFF. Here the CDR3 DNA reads TGCAGCGTGTCCGGGACAGGGAACTACAATGAGCAGTTCTTC.

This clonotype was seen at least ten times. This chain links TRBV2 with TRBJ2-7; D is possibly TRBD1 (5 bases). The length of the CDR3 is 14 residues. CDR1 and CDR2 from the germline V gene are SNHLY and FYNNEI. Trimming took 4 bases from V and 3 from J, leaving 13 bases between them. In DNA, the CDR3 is TGTGCCAGCAGTGTAGCAGGGATCGACTACGAGCAGTACTTC. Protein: CASSVAGIDYEQYF.